This entry concerns a single T cell receptor beta chain. The antigen is undetermined. The junction shows a germline mismatch at one end, possibly a read error. A second PCR, run for roughly 7 to 12 cycles, used a sample-barcoded 5' primer plus a J-beta primer mix. Each TCR beta cDNA got a 12-nucleotide random molecular identifier. Each CDR3 protein is one row after TCRdb ran MiXCR on the 5' RACE reads. The sample records hundreds of thousands of distinct CDR3 sequences, approximately 47% being singletons. This entry is derived from a study of blood T cells in healthy people across ages. About the research overall: T cells yielded about one barcoded beta molecule per two cells through template switching.

Points from the study as a whole: It was held that diversity estimates obtained from one million T cells represented underestimates. Donor CMV status was unknown, possibly confounding expanded clonotype changes.

The germline gives CDR1 DFQATT, CDR2 SNEGSKA (reference sequence). There are 14 residues in the CDR3. The chain couples TRBV20-1 to TRBJ2-4; weak D call: TRBD1 (5 bases). The end of the DNA aligns better with TRBJ2-7, so the J call may be wrong. The receptor was derived from a man aged 60 to 75 in good health. The sample taken for sequencing was blood. In nucleotides, the CDR3 is TGCGGTGCGGCCTTAGTAGTGGGGCTGTACGAGCAGTACTTC. As protein: CGAALVVGLYEQYF.